The sequence of this T cell receptor beta chain was determined in a study of lymphopenia after photon versus proton radiotherapy. Findings and limits, study-wide: Relative stability marked proton patients; photon patients lost diversity and naive cells.

Remarks on this clone: Its antigen is still unknown.

Assay used: immunoSEQ multiplex PCR; TCRdb lists only in-frame clones, some missing. The sample comprises 20,000 to 25,000 clones, roughly 85% of which are singletons, and 15% to 20% rests with the top ten. Trimming removed 4 bases at V and 9 bases at J, with 13 bases between. The CDR3 runs to 11 residues. The germline V gene encodes CDR1 SQVTM and CDR2 ANQGSEA. The genes are TRBV29-1 and TRBJ2-7, with TRBD2 as a possible D gene (5 bases). The receptor comes from a man aged 55-75 years with pancreatic cancer. The sequences come from peripheral blood, collected from a patient treated with photon-based radiotherapy. The CDR3 nucleotides are TGCAGCGTTGGGGAGCTCATCGGGCAGTACTTC. Translating it yields CSVGELIGQYF.